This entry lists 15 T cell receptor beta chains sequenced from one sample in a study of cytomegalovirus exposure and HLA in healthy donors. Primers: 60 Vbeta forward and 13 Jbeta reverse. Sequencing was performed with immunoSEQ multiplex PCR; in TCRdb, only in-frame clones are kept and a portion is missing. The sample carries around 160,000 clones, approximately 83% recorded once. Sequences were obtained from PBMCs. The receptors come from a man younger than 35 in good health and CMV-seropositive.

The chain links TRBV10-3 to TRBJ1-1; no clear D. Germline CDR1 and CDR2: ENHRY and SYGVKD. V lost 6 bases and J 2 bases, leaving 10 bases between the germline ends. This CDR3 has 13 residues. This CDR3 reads CAIRLTVNTEAFF. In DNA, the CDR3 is TGTGCCATCAGGCTTACAGTAAACACTGAAGCTTTCTTT.

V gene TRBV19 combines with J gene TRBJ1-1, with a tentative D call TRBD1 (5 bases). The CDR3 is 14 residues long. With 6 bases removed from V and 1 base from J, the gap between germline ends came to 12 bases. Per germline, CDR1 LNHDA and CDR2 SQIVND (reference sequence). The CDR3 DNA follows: TGTGCCAGTAGAAAAGGGACTCAGAACACTGAAGCTTTCTTT. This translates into CASRKGTQNTEAFF.

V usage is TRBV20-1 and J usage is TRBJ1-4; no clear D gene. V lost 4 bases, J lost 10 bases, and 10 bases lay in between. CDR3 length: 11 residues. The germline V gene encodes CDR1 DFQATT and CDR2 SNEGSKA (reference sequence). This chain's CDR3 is CSAIWGGKLFF. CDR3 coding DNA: TGCAGTGCTATTTGGGGAGGAAAACTGTTTTTT.

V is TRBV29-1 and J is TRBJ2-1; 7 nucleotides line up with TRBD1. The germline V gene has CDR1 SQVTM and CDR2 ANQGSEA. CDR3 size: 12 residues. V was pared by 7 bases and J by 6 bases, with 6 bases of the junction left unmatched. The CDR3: CSAGQVGNEQFF. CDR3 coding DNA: TGCAGCGCAGGACAGGTTGGCAATGAGCAGTTCTTC.

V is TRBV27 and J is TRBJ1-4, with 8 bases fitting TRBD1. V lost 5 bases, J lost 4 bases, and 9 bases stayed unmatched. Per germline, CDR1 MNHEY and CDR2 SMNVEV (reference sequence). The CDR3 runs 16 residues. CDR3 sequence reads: CASSPRTGPDNEKLFF. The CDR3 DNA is TGTGCCAGCAGTCCTCGGACAGGGCCGGATAATGAAAAACTGTTTTTT.

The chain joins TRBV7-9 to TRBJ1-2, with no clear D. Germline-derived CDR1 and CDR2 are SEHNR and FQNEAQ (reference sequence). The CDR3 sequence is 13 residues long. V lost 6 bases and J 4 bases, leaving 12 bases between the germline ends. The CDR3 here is CASRLGRSYGYTF. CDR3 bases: TGTGCCAGCAGACTAGGACGGTCCTATGGCTACACCTTC.

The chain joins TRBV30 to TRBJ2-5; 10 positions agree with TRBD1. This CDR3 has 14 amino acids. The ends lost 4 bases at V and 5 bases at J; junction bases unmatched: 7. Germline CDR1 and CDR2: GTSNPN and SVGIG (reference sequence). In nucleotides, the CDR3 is TGTGCCTGGACTATGACAGGGGGCGCGGAGACCCAGTACTTC. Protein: CAWTMTGGAETQYF. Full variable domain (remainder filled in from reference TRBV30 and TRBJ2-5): SQTIHQWPATLVQPVGSPLSLECTVEGTSNPNLYWYRQAAGRGLQLLFYSVGIGQISSEVPQNLSASRPQDRQFILSSKKLLLSDSGFYLCAWTMTGGAETQYFGPGTRLLVL.

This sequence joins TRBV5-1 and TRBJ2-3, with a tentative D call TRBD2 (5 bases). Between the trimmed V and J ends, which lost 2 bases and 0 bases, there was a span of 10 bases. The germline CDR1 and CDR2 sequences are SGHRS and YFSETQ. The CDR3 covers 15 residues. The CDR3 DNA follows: TGCGCCAGCAGCTTAGTGATAGCGAGCACAGATACGCAGTATTTT. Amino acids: CASSLVIASTDTQYF.

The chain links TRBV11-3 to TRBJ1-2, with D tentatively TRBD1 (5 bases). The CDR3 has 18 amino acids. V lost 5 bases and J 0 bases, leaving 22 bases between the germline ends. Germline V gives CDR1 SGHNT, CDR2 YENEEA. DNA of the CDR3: TGTGCCAGCAGCCGCCGGGGGGGGAGAGGGATTCCTAACTATGGCTACACCTTC. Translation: CASSRRGGRGIPNYGYTF.

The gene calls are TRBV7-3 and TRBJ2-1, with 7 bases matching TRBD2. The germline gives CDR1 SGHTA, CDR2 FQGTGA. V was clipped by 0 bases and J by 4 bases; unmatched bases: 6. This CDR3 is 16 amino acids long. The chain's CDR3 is CASSLTGGSTYNEQFF. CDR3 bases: TGTGCCAGCAGCTTAACCGGCGGGAGTACTTACAATGAGCAGTTCTTC.

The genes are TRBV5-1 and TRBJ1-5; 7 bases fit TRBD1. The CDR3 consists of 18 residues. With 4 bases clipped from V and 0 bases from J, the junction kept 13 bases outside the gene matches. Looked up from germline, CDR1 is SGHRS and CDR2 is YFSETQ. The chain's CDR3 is CASSPGQANAGSNQPQHF. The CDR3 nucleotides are TGCGCCAGCAGCCCTGGACAGGCAAATGCTGGTAGCAATCAGCCCCAGCATTTT. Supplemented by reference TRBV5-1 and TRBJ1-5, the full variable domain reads KAGVTQTPRYLIKTRGQQVTLSCSPISGHRSVSWYQQTPGQGLQFLFEYFSETQRNKGNFPGRFSGRQFSNSRSEMNVSTLELGDSALYLCASSPGQANAGSNQPQHFGDGTRLSIL.

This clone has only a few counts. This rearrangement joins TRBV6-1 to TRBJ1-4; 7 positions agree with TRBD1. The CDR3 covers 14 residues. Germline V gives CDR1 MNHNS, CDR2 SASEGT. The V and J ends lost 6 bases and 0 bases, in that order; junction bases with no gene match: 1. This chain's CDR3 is CASRTGATNEKLFF. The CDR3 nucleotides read TGTGCCAGCAGAACAGGGGCAACTAATGAAAAACTGTTTTTT.

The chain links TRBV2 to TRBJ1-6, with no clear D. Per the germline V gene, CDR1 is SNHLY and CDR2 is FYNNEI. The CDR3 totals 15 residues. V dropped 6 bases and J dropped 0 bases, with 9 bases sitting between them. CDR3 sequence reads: CASSATSSYNSPLHF. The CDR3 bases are TGTGCCAGCAGCGCCACCAGCTCCTATAATTCACCCCTCCACTTT.

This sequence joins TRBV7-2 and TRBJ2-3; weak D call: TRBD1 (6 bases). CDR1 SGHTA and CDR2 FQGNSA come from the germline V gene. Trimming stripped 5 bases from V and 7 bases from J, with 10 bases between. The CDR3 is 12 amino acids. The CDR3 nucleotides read TGTGCCAGCAGCGCGCAGGGGAATACGCAGTATTTT. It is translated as CASSAQGNTQYF. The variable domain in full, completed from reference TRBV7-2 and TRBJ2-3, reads GAGVSQSPSNKVTEKGKDVELRCDPISGHTALYWYRQSLGQGLEFLIYFQGNSAPDKSGLPSDRFSAERTGGSVSTLTIQRTQQEDSAVYLCASSAQGNTQYFGPGTRLTVL.

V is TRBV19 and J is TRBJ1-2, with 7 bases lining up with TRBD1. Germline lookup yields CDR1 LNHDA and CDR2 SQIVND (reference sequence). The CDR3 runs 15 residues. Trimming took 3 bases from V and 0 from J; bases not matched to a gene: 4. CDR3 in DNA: TGTGCCAGTAGTATGAGGGACAGAACTAACTATGGCTACACCTTC. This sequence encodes CASSMRDRTNYGYTF.